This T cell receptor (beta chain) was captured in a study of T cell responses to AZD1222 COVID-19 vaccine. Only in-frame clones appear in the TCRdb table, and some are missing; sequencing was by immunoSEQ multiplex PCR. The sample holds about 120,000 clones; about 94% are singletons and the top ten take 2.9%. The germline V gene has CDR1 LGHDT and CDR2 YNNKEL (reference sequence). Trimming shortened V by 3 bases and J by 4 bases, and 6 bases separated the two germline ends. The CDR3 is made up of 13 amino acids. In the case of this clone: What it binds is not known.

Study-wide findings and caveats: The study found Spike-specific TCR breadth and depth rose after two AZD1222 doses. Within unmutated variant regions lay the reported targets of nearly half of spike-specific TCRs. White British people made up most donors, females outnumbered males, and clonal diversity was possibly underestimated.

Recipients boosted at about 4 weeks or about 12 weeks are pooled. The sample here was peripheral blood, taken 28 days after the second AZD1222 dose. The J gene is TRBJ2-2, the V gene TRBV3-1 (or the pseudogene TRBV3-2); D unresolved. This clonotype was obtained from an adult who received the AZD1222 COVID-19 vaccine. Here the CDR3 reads CASSQAGTGELFF. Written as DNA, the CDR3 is TGTGCCAGCAGCCAGGCTGGCACCGGGGAGCTGTTTTTT.